This entry lists 26 T cell receptor beta chains sequenced from one sample in a study of T cells in Graves' hyperthyroidism and ophthalmopathy. Amplified TCR beta CDR3 regions derived from RNA transcripts. The HTBI primer set served for first-round RT-PCR of the TCR CDR3. TCRdb passed the multiplex PCR reads through MiXCR, listing each CDR3 protein once. Here the sample spans more than 500,000 distinct CDR3 sequences, approximately 44% being singletons. Sequencing used peripheral blood or thyroid tissue (not recorded which). Receptor source: an adult woman with Graves' disease, either hyperthyroidism or ophthalmopathy (not recorded which).

The gene calls are TRBV29-1 and TRBJ2-7; D is ambiguous. Germline loops: CDR1 SQVTM, CDR2 ANQGSEA. The length of the CDR3 is 10 residues. Between the trimmed V and J ends, which lost 4 bases and 4 bases, there was a span of 5 bases. CDR3 DNA: TGCAGCGTTGGAGAGTACGAGCAGTACTTC. Amino acid sequence: CSVGEYEQYF.

This clonotype showed up many times. The chain carries TRBV6-5 and TRBJ1-4; weak D call: TRBD1 (5 bases). Trimming shortened V by 4 bases and J by 7 bases, and 16 bases separated the two germline ends. This CDR3 has 15 residues. The germline gives CDR1 MNHEY, CDR2 SVGAGI. The CDR3 loop is CASSFSSTASEKLFF. CDR3 in DNA: TGTGCCAGCAGTTTTAGTTCGACAGCGAGTGAAAAACTGTTTTTT.

This clonotype was seen at least ten times. The chain uses TRBV29-1 and TRBJ1-1, with D maybe TRBD1 (5 bases). The CDR3 consists of 14 residues. V was pared by 4 bases and J by 5 bases, with 17 bases between. In germline, CDR1 is SQVTM, CDR2 ANQGSEA. The CDR3 loop is CSVVLGARGTEAFF. The CDR3 DNA is TGCAGCGTTGTCCTTGGGGCCAGAGGGACTGAAGCTTTCTTT. Full variable domain (outside the CDR3, taken from reference TRBV29-1 and TRBJ1-1): SAVISQKPSRDICQRGTSLTIQCQVDSQVTMMFWYRQQPGQSLTLIATANQGSEATYESGFVIDKFPISRPNLTFSTLTVSNMSPEDSSIYLCSVVLGARGTEAFFGQGTRLTVV.

The chain carries TRBV29-1 and TRBJ2-5; TRBD1 agrees at 8 bases. There are 14 residues in the CDR3. The junction had 9 bases not matched to a gene; V was cut back by 7 bases and J by 2 bases. Germline-derived CDR1 and CDR2 are SQVTM and ANQGSEA. CDR3 nucleotides: TGCAGCGGGTTACAGGGGGTTGGGCAAGAGACCCAGTACTTC. It translates to CSGLQGVGQETQYF.

This clonotype has just one count. The chain has TRBV7-2 and TRBJ1-3; D remains unclear. V lost 0 bases to trimming and J lost 4 bases, with 10 bases between them. The CDR3 spans 15 residues. CDR1 is SGHTA, CDR2 FQGNSA, per germline. The CDR3, as DNA: TGTGCCAGCAGCTTAGCAGGGAGGTCAGGAAACACCATATATTTT. It is translated as CASSLAGRSGNTIYF.

The chain carries TRBV9 and TRBJ1-6; unclear D gene. V gave up 4 bases and J gave up 10 bases, with 12 bases separating them. The CDR3 has 13 residues. Germline values: CDR1 SGDLS, CDR2 YYNGEE. This CDR3 reads CASSQLDGSPLHF. CDR3 in DNA: TGTGCCAGCAGCCAACTGGATGGATCACCCCTCCACTTT.

The rearrangement joins TRBV5-1 to TRBJ2-2, with TRBD1 matching over 9 bases. CDR1 is SGHRS, CDR2 YFSETQ, per germline. This CDR3 has 15 amino acids. V dropped 4 bases and J dropped 5; count of bases not matched to a gene: 6. The chain's CDR3 is CASSEDGTGTGELFF. DNA of the CDR3: TGCGCCAGCAGCGAGGACGGGACAGGGACCGGGGAGCTGTTTTTT.

This clonotype came up many times. This chain uses TRBV6-6 with TRBJ2-6; no definite D call. The CDR3 covers 14 residues. The germline V and J ends were trimmed by 7 bases and 0 bases, with 7 bases remaining between them. In germline, CDR1 is MNHNY, CDR2 SVGAGI (reference sequence). This chain's CDR3 is CASNPASGANVLTF. CDR3 bases: TGTGCCAGCAATCCAGCCTCTGGGGCCAACGTCCTGACTTTC.

This CDR3 reads CSATVPGQGDTGELFF. CDR3 bases: TGCAGTGCTACGGTGCCGGGACAGGGGGACACCGGGGAGCTGTTTTTT. The chain employs TRBV20-1 and TRBJ2-2; TRBD1 aligns across 11 bases. The V gene end was trimmed by 4 bases and the J gene end by 3 bases; junction bases not matched to a gene: 7. Germline CDR1 is DFQATT and CDR2 is SNEGSKA (reference sequence). The CDR3 covers 16 residues.

Many counts were recorded for this clonotype. The CDR3 protein is CASSLQRVTGELFF. CDR3 coding DNA: TGTGCCAGCAGCCTGCAGCGGGTCACCGGGGAGCTGTTTTTT. The chain is built from TRBV2 and TRBJ2-2, with D maybe TRBD2 (6 bases). The CDR3 covers 14 residues. Germline V gene sequence: CDR1 SNHLY, CDR2 FYNNEI. Trimming removed 6 bases at V and 4 bases at J, with 12 bases between.

In this sample, this clonotype turned up many times. The chain joins TRBV2 to TRBJ2-2; 9 nucleotides match TRBD1. V gave up 8 bases and J gave up 4 bases; unmatched junction bases: 5. Germline lookup yields CDR1 SNHLY and CDR2 FYNNEI. The CDR3 runs to 14 residues. The CDR3 DNA reads TGTGCCAGCCTCGGGACAGGGAGCACCGGGGAGCTGTTTTTT. Encoded protein: CASLGTGSTGELFF. The variable domain in full, completed from reference TRBV2 and TRBJ2-2, reads EPEVTQTPSHQVTQMGQEVILRCVPISNHLYFYWYRQILGQKVEFLVSFYNNEISEKSEIFDDQFSVERPDGSNFTLKIRSTKLEDSAMYFCASLGTGSTGELFFGEGSRLTVL.

The V and J genes are TRBV12-3 or TRBV12-4 and TRBJ2-5, with D possibly being TRBD1 (5 bases). Trimming removed 3 bases at V and 3 bases at J, with 8 bases between. The CDR3 length is 13 residues. The CDR3 DNA is TGTGCCAGCAGTTTTTGGGGCAAAGAGACCCAGTACTTC. Translating gives CASSFWGKETQYF.

This clonotype was seen ten or more times. The chain has TRBV9 and TRBJ1-3; 7 bases are a match to TRBD1. The germline V gene encodes CDR1 SGDLS and CDR2 YYNGEE. V lost 3 bases to trimming and J lost 3 bases; unmatched junction nucleotides: 3. This CDR3 comprises 14 residues. The CDR3 loop reads CASSATGVGNTIYF. CDR3 nucleotides: TGTGCCAGCAGCGCCACAGGGGTTGGAAACACCATATATTTT.

V gene TRBV30 combines with J gene TRBJ2-7, with D uncertain. Trimming cost V 3 bases and J 6 bases, with 9 bases left between them. The germline V gene has CDR1 GTSNPN and CDR2 SVGIG (reference sequence). The CDR3 totals 11 residues. The CDR3 DNA is TGTGCCTGGAGCGGCTGCCTCGAGCAGTACTTC. Amino acid sequence: CAWSGCLEQYF.

Comment on this clonotype: One junction end disagrees with the germline gene, perhaps due to a read error. The rearrangement links TRBV15 to TRBJ2-6, with D possibly TRBD2 on 6 matching bases. Germline V gene lookup returns CDR1 LNHNV and CDR2 YYDKDF (reference sequence). The CDR3 has 11 amino acids. CDR3 region: CATSRARGRAF. Here the CDR3 DNA reads TGTGCCACCAGCAGAGCCCGGGGGAGAGCTTTC.

The CDR3 sequence: CSVSRGLNEKLFF. CDR3 in DNA: TGCAGCGTTAGTAGAGGGTTGAATGAAAAACTGTTTTTT. The chain joins TRBV29-1 to TRBJ1-4; D is unresolved. There are 13 residues in the CDR3. Trimming took off 5 bases at V and 5 bases at J, with 12 bases between the two ends. Germline CDR1 and CDR2: SQVTM and ANQGSEA.

This clonotype was recorded a few times. The rearrangement links TRBV9 to TRBJ2-6, with TRBD2 identical over 10 bases. Germline V CDR1 and CDR2: SGDLS, YYNGEE. The CDR3 spans 19 residues. Trimming took 5 bases from V and 2 from J; bases not matched to a gene: 13. The CDR3 sequence is CASRRGLAGEKPGANVLTF. The CDR3 bases are TGTGCCAGCAGAAGAGGGCTAGCGGGAGAGAAACCTGGGGCCAACGTCCTGACTTTC.

This clonotype was counted once. The rearrangement links TRBV10-3 to TRBJ1-5; D is ambiguous. The germline V gene encodes CDR1 ENHRY and CDR2 SYGVKD. V was clipped by 10 bases and J by 6 bases, with 16 bases between them. The CDR3 sequence is 13 residues long. The CDR3 DNA reads as TGTGCCAGCTCCCGCGGGGAAAGTCAGCCCCAGCATTTT. It yields the protein CASSRGESQPQHF.

The J gene is TRBJ2-7, the V gene TRBV5-1, with 7 positions matching TRBD1. The length of the CDR3 is 12 residues. CDR1 is SGHRS and CDR2 is YFSETQ in the germline V gene. With V trimmed by 4 bases and J by 5 bases, 3 bases remained unmatched. The CDR3 DNA sequence: TGCGCCAGCAGCATCGGGACAGACGAGCAGTACTTC. Encoded protein: CASSIGTDEQYF.

The V and J genes are TRBV10-3 and TRBJ1-1; maybe TRBD1 (5 bases). Per germline, CDR1 ENHRY and CDR2 SYGVKD. V lost 0 bases, J lost 1 base, and 12 bases lay in between. The CDR3 consists of 16 residues. Here the CDR3 DNA reads TGTGCCATCAGTGAGTCCGGACATCCTCAGAACACTGAAGCTTTCTTT. It yields the protein CAISESGHPQNTEAFF.

This clonotype was seen only a few times. The chain uses TRBV15 and TRBJ2-7; D call uncertain. V lost 5 bases to trimming and J lost 6 bases, with 17 bases between them. CDR3 length: 14 residues. Germline-derived CDR1 and CDR2 are LNHNV and YYDKDF (reference sequence). Written as DNA, the CDR3 is TGTGCCACCAGCGGCCGGACGCCACGACGCGAGCAGTACTTC. This gives the protein CATSGRTPRREQYF.

This clonotype was seen more than once but under ten times. The gene calls are TRBV6-1 and TRBJ2-7, with unresolved D. The CDR3 contains 15 residues. Trimming took 1 base from V and 0 from J, leaving 10 bases between them. From germline, CDR1 is MNHNS and CDR2 SASEGT. CDR3 sequence reads: CASSEVGALSYEQYF. CDR3 sequence (DNA): TGTGCCAGCAGTGAAGTAGGAGCCCTCTCCTACGAGCAGTACTTC.

The J gene is TRBJ2-2, the V gene TRBV7-3; 9 bases align to TRBD1. J was trimmed by 4 bases and V by 8 bases; bases with no gene match: 17. Looked up from germline, CDR1 is SGHTA and CDR2 is FQGTGA. This CDR3 spans 18 amino acids. This CDR3 is CASSPFGVTGGTTGELFF. The CDR3 bases are TGTGCCAGCTCACCATTCGGCGTCACAGGGGGCACCACCGGGGAGCTGTTTTTT.

The chain has TRBV28 and TRBJ1-5; D may be TRBD1 (5 bases). The CDR3 is made up of 16 amino acids. The V gene's germline CDR1 is MDHEN and CDR2 SYDVKM. V dropped 2 bases and J dropped 1 base, with 12 bases sitting between them. The CDR3 loop reads CASSLEGFWSNQPQHF. In DNA, the CDR3 is TGTGCCAGCAGTTTAGAGGGGTTTTGGAGCAATCAGCCCCAGCATTTT.

Comment on this clonotype: The junction shows a germline mismatch at one end, possibly a read error. The V and J genes are TRBV10-1 and TRBJ2-2, with TRBD1 identical over 7 bases. CDR1 and CDR2 (germline): WNHNN, SYGVQD (reference sequence). The CDR3 sequence is 15 residues long. The CDR3, as DNA: TGTGCCAGCTCACCCCAAACAGGGGACGCCGGGGAGCTGTTTTTT. Translating gives CASSPQTGDAGELFF.

This chain uses TRBV7-8 with TRBJ1-5, with D hard to call. V dropped 5 bases and J dropped 14 bases, with 19 bases sitting between them. This CDR3 region has 13 residues. Germline assignment: CDR1 SGHVS and CDR2 FQNEAQ. The CDR3 here is CASSLSRSSNEHF. CDR3 DNA sequence: TGTGCCAGCAGCCTATCCCGGTCCAGCAATGAGCATTTT.